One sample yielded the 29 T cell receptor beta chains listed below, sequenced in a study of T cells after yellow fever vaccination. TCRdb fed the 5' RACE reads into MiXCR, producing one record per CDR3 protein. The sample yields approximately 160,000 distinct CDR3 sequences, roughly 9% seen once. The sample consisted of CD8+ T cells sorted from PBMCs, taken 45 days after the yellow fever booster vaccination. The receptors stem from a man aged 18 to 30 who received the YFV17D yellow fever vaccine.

The CDR3 reads CASSFPPPNTEAFF. CDR3 DNA sequence: TGTGCCAGCAGTTTCCCACCCCCTAACACTGAAGCTTTCTTT. The chain uses TRBV6-5 and TRBJ1-1; D unclear. CDR1 and CDR2 from the germline V gene are MNHEY and SVGAGI. Deletions cut 4 bases from V and 2 bases from J, with 11 bases between. This CDR3 contains 14 residues.

The CDR3 bases are TGTGCCAGCAGTTACTACCAGGGGCACAATGAGCAGTTCTTC. This sequence encodes CASSYYQGHNEQFF. The chain employs TRBV6-5 and TRBJ2-1; D is perhaps TRBD1 (6 bases). Germline CDR1 MNHEY, CDR2 SVGAGI. The CDR3 covers 14 residues. Trimming pared 1 base from V and 5 bases from J, leaving 9 bases between.

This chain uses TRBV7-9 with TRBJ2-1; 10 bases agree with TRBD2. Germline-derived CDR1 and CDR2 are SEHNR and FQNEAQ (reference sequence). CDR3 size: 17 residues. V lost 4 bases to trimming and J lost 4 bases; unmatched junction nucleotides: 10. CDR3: CASSSISGTSEYNEQFF. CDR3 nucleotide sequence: TGTGCCAGCAGCTCGATATCCGGGACTAGCGAGTACAATGAGCAGTTCTTC.

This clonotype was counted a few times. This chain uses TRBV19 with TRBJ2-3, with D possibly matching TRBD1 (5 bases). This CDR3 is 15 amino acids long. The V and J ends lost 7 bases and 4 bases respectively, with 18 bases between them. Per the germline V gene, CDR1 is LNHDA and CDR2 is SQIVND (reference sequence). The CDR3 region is CASNSQGQGPDTQYF. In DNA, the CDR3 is TGTGCCAGTAATTCCCAGGGCCAAGGGCCAGATACGCAGTATTTT.

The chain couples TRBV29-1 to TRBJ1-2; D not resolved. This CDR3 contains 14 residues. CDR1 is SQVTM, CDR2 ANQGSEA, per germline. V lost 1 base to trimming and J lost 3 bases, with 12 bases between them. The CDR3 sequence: CSVEGPTNDYGYTF. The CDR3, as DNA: TGCAGCGTTGAAGGTCCCACCAACGACTATGGCTACACCTTC.

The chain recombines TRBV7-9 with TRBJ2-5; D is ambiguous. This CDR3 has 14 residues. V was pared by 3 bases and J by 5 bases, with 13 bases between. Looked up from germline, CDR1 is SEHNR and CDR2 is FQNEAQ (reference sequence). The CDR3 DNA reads TGTGCCAGCAGCTTGGAAAGATACCGGGAGACCCAGTACTTC. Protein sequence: CASSLERYRETQYF.

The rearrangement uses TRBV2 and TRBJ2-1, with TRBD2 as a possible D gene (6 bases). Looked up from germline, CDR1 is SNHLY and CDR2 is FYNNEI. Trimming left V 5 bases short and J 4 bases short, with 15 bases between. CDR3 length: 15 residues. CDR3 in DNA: TGTGCCAGCAGTATAGACGGGACTGCATACAATGAGCAGTTCTTC. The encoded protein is CASSIDGTAYNEQFF. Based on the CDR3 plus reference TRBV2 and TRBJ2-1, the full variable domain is EPEVTQTPSHQVTQMGQEVILRCVPISNHLYFYWYRQILGQKVEFLVSFYNNEISEKSEIFDDQFSVERPDGSNFTLKIRSTKLEDSAMYFCASSIDGTAYNEQFFGPGTRLTVL.

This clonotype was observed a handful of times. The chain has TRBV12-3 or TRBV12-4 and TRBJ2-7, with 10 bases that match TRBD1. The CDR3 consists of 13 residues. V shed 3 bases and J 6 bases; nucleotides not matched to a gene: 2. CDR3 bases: TGTGCCAGCAGTTTTGGGACAGGGGTCGAGCAGTACTTC. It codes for CASSFGTGVEQYF.

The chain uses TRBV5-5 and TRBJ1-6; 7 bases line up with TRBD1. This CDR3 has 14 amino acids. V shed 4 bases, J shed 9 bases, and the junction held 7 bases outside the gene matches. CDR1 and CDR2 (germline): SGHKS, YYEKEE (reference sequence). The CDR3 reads CASSQTGVLSPLHF. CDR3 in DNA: TGTGCCAGCAGCCAAACAGGGGTGCTTTCACCCCTCCACTTT. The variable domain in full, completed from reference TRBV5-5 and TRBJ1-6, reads DAGVTQSPTHLIKTRGQQVTLRCSPISGHKSVSWYQQVLGQGPQFIFQYYEKEERGRGNFPDRFSARQFPNYSSELNVNALLLGDSALYLCASSQTGVLSPLHFGNGTRLTVT.

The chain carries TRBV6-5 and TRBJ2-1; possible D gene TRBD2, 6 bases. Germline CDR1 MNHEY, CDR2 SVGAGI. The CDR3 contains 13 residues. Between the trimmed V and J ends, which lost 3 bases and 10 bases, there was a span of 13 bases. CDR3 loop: CASSYLGRGEQFF. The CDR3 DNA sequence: TGTGCCAGCAGTTATTTGGGGCGGGGAGAGCAGTTCTTC.

CDR3 bases: TGTGCCAGCAGTTTAGGGTCGGGACAGAATAGCAATCAGCCCCAGCATTTT. Translated: CASSLGSGQNSNQPQHF. The chain is built from TRBV12-3 or TRBV12-4 and TRBJ1-5, with 7 bases lining up with TRBD1. V trimming: 1 base; J trimming: 0 bases; junction bases outside the gene matches: 6. This CDR3 is built from 17 residues.

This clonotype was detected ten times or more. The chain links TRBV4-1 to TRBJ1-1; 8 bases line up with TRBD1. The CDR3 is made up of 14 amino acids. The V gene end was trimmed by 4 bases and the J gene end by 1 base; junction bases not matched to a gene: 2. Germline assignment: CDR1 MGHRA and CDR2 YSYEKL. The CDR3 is CASSRDRGNTEAFF. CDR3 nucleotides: TGCGCCAGCAGCCGAGACAGGGGGAACACTGAAGCTTTCTTT.

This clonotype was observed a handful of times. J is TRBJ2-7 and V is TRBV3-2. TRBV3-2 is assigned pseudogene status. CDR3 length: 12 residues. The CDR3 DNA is TGTGCCAGCAGTACCCTATACTACGAGCAGTACGTC. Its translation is CASSTLYYEQYV.

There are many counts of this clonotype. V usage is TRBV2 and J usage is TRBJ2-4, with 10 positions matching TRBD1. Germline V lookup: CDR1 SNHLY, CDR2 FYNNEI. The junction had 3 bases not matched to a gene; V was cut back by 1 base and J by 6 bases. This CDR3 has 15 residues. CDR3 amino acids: CASSEGTGGANIQYF. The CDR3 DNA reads TGTGCCAGCAGTGAAGGGACAGGGGGGGCAAACATTCAGTACTTC. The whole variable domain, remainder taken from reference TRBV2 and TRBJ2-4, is EPEVTQTPSHQVTQMGQEVILRCVPISNHLYFYWYRQILGQKVEFLVSFYNNEISEKSEIFDDQFSVERPDGSNFTLKIRSTKLEDSAMYFCASSEGTGGANIQYFGAGTRLSVL.

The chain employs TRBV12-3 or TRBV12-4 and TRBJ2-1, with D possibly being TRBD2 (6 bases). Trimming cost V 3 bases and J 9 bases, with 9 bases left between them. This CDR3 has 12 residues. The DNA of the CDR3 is TGTGCCAGCAGTTTGATGGGGGGTGAGCAGTTCTTC. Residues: CASSLMGGEQFF.

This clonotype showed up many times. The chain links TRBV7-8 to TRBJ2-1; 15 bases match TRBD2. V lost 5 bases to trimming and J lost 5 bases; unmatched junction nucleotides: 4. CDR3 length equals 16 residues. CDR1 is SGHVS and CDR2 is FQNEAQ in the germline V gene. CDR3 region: CASSRTSGGVDNEQFF. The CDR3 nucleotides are TGTGCCAGCAGCCGGACTAGCGGGGGGGTCGACAATGAGCAGTTCTTC.

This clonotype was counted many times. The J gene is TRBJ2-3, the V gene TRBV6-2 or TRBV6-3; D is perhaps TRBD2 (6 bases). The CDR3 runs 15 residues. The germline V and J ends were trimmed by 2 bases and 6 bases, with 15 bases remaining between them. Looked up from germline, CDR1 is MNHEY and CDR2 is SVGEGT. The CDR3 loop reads CASSYRGTRADTQYF. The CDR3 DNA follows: TGTGCCAGCAGTTACCGAGGGACTCGAGCTGATACGCAGTATTTT.

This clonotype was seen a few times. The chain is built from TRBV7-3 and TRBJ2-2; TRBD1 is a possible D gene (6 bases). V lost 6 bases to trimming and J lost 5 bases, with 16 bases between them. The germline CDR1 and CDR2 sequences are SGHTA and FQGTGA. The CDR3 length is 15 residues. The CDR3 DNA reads TGTGCCAGCAGTAGGGGTACAGGGAAAACCGGGGAGCTGTTTTTT. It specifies CASSRGTGKTGELFF.

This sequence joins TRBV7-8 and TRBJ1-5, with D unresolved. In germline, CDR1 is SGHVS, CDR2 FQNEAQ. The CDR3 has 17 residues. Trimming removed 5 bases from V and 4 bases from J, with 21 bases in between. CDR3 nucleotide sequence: TGTGCCAGCAGCCTTCGGGATCGGGAGATGTCTAATCAGCCCCAGCATTTT. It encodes CASSLRDREMSNQPQHF. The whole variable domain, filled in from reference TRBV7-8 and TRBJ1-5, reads GAGVSQSPRYKVAKRGQDVALRCDPISGHVSLFWYQQALGQGPEFLTYFQNEAQLDKSGLPSDRFFAERPEGSVSTLKIQRTQQEDSAVYLCASSLRDREMSNQPQHFGDGTRLSIL.

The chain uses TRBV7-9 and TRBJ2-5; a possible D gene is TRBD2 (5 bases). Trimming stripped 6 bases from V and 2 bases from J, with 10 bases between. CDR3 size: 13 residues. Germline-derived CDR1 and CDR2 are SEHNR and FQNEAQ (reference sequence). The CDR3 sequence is CASRPRRQETQYF. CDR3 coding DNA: TGTGCCAGCAGACCACGGAGGCAAGAGACCCAGTACTTC.

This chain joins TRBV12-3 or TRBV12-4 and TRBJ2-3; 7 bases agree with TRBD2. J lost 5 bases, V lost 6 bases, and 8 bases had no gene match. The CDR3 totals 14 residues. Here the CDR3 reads CASSFGGREDTQYF. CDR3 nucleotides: TGTGCCAGCAGCTTTGGGGGGAGGGAAGATACGCAGTATTTT.

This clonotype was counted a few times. The chain's CDR3 is CASSSRQGANTGELFF. CDR3 nucleotide sequence: TGTGCCAGCAGCTCCAGACAGGGGGCGAACACCGGGGAGCTGTTTTTT. The chain uses TRBV7-3 and TRBJ2-2, with 9 bases that match TRBD1. In germline, CDR1 is SGHTA, CDR2 FQGTGA. The length of the CDR3 is 16 residues. J lost 0 bases, V lost 4 bases, and 3 bases had no gene match.

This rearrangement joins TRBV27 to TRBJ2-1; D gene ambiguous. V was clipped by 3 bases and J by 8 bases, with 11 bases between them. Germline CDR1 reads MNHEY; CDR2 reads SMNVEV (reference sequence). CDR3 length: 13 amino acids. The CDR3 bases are TGTGCCAGCAGTTTGAATAGGGCCGATGAGCAGTTCTTC. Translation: CASSLNRADEQFF.

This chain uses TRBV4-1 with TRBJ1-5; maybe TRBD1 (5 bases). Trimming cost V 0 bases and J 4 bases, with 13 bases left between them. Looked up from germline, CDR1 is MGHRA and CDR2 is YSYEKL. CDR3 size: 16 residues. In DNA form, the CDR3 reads TGCGCCAGCAGCCAAGAAGGAGGGGAGCTGAATCAGCCCCAGCATTTT. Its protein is CASSQEGGELNQPQHF.

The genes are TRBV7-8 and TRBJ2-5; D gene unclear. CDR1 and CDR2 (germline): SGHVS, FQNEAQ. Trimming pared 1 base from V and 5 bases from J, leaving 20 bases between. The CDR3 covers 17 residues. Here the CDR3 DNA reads TGTGCCAGCAGCTTAGTTCCCGGACCATCATTCCCGGAGACCCAGTACTTC. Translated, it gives CASSLVPGPSFPETQYF.

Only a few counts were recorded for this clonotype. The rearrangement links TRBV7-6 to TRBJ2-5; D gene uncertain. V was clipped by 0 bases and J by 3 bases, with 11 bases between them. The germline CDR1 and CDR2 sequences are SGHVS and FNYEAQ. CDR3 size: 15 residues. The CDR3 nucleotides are TGTGCCAGCAGCTTAGCGCTGATACAGAAAGAGACCCAGTACTTC. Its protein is CASSLALIQKETQYF.

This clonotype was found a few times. CDR3 loop: CASSLPGLAGYRSDTQYF. CDR3 DNA: TGTGCCAGCAGCCTACCGGGACTAGCGGGGTATAGATCAGATACGCAGTATTTT. V is TRBV7-9 and J is TRBJ2-3, with 13 bases matching TRBD2. Germline CDR1 SEHNR, CDR2 FQNEAQ (reference sequence). The CDR3 extends over 18 amino acids. V shed 5 bases and J 4 bases; nucleotides not matched to a gene: 12.

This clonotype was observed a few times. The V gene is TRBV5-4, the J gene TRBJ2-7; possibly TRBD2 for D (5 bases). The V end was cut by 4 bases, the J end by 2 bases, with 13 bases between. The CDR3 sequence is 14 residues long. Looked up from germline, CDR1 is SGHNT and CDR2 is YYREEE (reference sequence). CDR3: CASSPGSPPYEQYV. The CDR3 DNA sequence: TGTGCCAGCAGCCCGGGAAGTCCCCCCTACGAGCAGTACGTC.

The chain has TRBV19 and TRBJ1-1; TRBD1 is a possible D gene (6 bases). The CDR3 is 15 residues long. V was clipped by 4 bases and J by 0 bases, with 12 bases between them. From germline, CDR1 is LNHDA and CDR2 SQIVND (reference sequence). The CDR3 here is CASSTTGYMNTEAFF. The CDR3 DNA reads TGTGCCAGTAGTACCACAGGGTACATGAACACTGAAGCTTTCTTT.